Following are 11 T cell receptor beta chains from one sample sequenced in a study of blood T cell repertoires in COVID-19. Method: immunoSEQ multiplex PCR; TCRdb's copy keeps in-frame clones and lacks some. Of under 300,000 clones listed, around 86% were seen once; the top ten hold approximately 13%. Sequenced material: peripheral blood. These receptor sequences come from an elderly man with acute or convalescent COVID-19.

CDR3 sequence: CASSLAVNTEAFF. CDR3 in DNA: TGCGCCAGCAGCTTGGCGGTGAACACTGAAGCTTTCTTT. The V and J genes are TRBV5-1 and TRBJ1-1; D unclear. CDR1 and CDR2 (germline): SGHRS, YFSETQ. V dropped 0 bases and J dropped 0 bases, with 3 bases sitting between them. The CDR3 runs 13 residues.

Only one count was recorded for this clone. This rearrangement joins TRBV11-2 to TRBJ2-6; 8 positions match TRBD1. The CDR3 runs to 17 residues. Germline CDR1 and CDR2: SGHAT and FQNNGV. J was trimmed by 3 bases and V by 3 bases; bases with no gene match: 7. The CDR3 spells CASSLQGATNGANVLTF. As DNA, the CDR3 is TGTGCCAGCAGCTTGCAGGGGGCGACGAATGGGGCCAACGTCCTGACTTTC. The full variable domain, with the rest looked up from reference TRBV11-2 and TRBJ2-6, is EAGVAQSPRYKIIEKRQSVAFWCNPISGHATLYWYQQILGQGPKLLIQFQNNGVVDDSQLPKDRFSAERLKGVDSTLKIQPAKLEDSAVYLCASSLQGATNGANVLTFGAGSRLTVL.

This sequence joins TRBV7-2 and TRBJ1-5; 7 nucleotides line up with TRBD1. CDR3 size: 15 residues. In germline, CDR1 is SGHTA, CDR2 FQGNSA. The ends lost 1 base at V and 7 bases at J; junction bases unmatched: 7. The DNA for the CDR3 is TGTGCCAGCAGCTTAGGAGGGGGCGTCGGGCAGCCCCAGCATTTT. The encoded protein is CASSLGGGVGQPQHF.

The CDR3 region has the DNA TGCAGTGCTAGTTCGGGACAGCGGATCGCGAGCTATGGCTACACCTTC. Its protein is CSASSGQRIASYGYTF. The rearrangement joins TRBV20-1 to TRBJ1-2, with 7 bases lining up with TRBD1. Germline loops: CDR1 DFQATT, CDR2 SNEGSKA (reference sequence). The CDR3 contains 16 residues. The junction had 14 bases not matched to a gene; V was cut back by 3 bases and J by 4 bases.

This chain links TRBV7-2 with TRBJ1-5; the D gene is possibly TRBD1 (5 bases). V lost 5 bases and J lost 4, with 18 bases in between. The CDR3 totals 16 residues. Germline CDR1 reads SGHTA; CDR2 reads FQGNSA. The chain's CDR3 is CASSPGALGGNQPQHF. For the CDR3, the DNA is TGTGCCAGCAGCCCTGGGGCTTTGGGGGGGAATCAGCCCCAGCATTTT.

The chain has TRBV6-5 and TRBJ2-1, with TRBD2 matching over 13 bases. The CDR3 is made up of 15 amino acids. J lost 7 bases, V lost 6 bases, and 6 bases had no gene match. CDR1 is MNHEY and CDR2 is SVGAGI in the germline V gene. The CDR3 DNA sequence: TGTGCCAGCAGCCGGACTAGCGGGAGAGGGAATGAGCAGTTCTTC. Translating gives CASSRTSGRGNEQFF.

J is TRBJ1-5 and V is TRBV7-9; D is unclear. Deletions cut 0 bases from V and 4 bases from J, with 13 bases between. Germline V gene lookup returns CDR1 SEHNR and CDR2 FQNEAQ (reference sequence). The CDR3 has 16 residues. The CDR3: CASSLAGSGGNQPQHF. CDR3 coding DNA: TGTGCCAGCAGCTTAGCTGGCAGTGGCGGGAATCAGCCCCAGCATTTT. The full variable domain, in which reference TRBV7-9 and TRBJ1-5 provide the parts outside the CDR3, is DTGVSQNPRHKITKRGQNVTFRCDPISEHNRLYWYRQTLGQGPEFLTYFQNEAQLEKSRLLSDRFSAERPKGSFSTLEIQRTEQGDSAMYLCASSLAGSGGNQPQHFGDGTRLSIL.

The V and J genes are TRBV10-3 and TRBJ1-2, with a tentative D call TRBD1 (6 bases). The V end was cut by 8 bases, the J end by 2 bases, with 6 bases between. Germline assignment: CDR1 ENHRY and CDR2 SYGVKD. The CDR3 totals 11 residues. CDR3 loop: CAIGQNYGYTF. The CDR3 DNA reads TGTGCCATCGGACAGAACTATGGCTACACCTTC.

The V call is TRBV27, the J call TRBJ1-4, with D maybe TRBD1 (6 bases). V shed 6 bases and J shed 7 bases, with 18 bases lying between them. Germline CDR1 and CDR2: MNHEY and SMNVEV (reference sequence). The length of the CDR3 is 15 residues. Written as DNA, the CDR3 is TGTGCCAGCAGGGGGGGAGGGGGAGTCGGTGAAAAACTGTTTTTT. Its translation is CASRGGGGVGEKLFF.

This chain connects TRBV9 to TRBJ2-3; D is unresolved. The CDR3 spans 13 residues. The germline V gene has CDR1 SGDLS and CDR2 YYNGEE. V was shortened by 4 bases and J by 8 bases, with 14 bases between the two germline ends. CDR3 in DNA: TGTGCCAGCAGCATTAACCCCCAAGCTACGCAGTATTTT. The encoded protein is CASSINPQATQYF.

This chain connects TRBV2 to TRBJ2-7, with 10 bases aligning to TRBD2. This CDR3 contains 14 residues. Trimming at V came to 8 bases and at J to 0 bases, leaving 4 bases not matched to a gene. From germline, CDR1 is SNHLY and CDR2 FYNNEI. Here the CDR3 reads CASLAGGTSYEQYF. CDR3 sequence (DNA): TGTGCCAGCTTAGCGGGAGGAACCTCCTACGAGCAGTACTTC.